These 31 T cell receptor beta chains came from one sample sequenced in a study of CD8+CD57+ T cells in acquired aplastic anemia. The study profiled TCR beta VDJ and CDR3 using genomic DNA as template. TCRdb recomputed calls from the reads with MiXCR, one row per CDR3 protein. In the table there are fewer than 200,000 distinct CDR3 sequences, approximately 40% of which are singletons. The material sequenced was sorted CD4+, CD8+, or CD8+CD57+ T cells (not recorded which) from PBMCs. The origin of the receptors is a human donor in good health.

The rearrangement links TRBV10-2 to TRBJ2-1; D might be TRBD1 (5 bases). This CDR3 has 16 residues. The germline V gene encodes CDR1 WSHSY and CDR2 SAAADI. The germline V and J ends were trimmed by 3 bases and 0 bases, with 12 bases remaining between them. The CDR3 loop is CASSDPTAISYNEQFF. The CDR3, as DNA: TGCGCCAGCAGTGACCCGACAGCGATCTCCTACAATGAGCAGTTCTTC.

Many counts were recorded for this clonotype. The chain combines TRBV20-1 with TRBJ2-3; D possibly corresponds to TRBD1 (6 bases). CDR1 is DFQATT and CDR2 is SNEGSKA in the germline V gene (reference sequence). V was shortened by 6 bases and J by 4 bases, with 11 bases between the two germline ends. The CDR3 runs to 12 residues. CDR3 DNA: TGCAGTGCCGTGGACAGCCCAGATACGCAGTATTTT. Protein: CSAVDSPDTQYF.

This clonotype was observed at least ten times. This rearrangement joins TRBV9 to TRBJ2-3; the match to TRBD2 covers 10 bases. V was clipped by 4 bases and J by 3 bases; unmatched bases: 5. Germline CDR1 reads SGDLS; CDR2 reads YYNGEE. The CDR3 length is 15 residues. This chain's CDR3 is CASSPGLARTDTQYF. CDR3 in DNA: TGTGCCAGCAGCCCGGGACTAGCGCGAACAGATACGCAGTATTTT.

Details on this clonotype: Sequence at one end of the junction differs from germline and may be a read error. The V and J genes are TRBV29-1 and TRBJ2-7; D may be TRBD1 or TRBD2 (5 bases each). CDR1 is SQVTM and CDR2 is ANQGSEA in the germline V gene. CDR3 size: 12 residues. The CDR3 DNA sequence: TGCGGCGTTGAGGGGCAGAGCTACGAGCAGTACTTC. It encodes CGVEGQSYEQYF.

The chain employs TRBV24-1 and TRBJ2-3; 9 bases align to TRBD2. The CDR3 spans 15 residues. J lost 8 bases, V lost 5 bases, and 10 bases had no gene match. Germline CDR1 is KGHDR and CDR2 is SFDVKD. The CDR3 loop is CATSAPQREAGTQYF. The CDR3 DNA follows: TGTGCCACCAGTGCCCCCCAGCGGGAGGCAGGTACGCAGTATTTT.

This clonotype was observed once. This chain uses TRBV20-1 with TRBJ1-2; D perhaps matches TRBD1 (5 bases). Germline-derived CDR1 and CDR2 are DFQATT and SNEGSKA (reference sequence). The V end was cut by 3 bases, the J end by 7 bases, with 15 bases between. The CDR3 has 13 amino acids. CDR3 sequence: CSASSADSLGYTF. The CDR3 nucleotides are TGCAGTGCTAGTTCGGCAGACAGCCTTGGCTACACCTTC.

Worth noting for this clonotype: The junction departs from the called germline gene at one end, perhaps through a read error. This chain links TRBV10-2 with TRBJ1-2; D unclear. CDR3 size: 14 residues. Germline V gives CDR1 WSHSY, CDR2 SAAADI. The CDR3 loop is CASSPPGTSYGYTF. CDR3 bases: TGTGCCAGCTCACCACCGGGCACGTCATATGGCTACACCTTC.

The sample holds many counts of this clonotype. This chain links TRBV5-1 with TRBJ2-2, with 7 positions matching TRBD2. Trimming removed 1 base from V and 1 base from J; junction bases left unmatched: 4. The CDR3 is made up of 16 amino acids. Germline CDR1 is SGHRS and CDR2 is YFSETQ. Here the CDR3 reads CASSLISGGNTGELFF. The CDR3, as DNA: TGCGCCAGCAGCTTGATTTCGGGAGGGAACACCGGGGAGCTGTTTTTT.

This clonotype was found many times. The chain uses TRBV24-1 and TRBJ2-7, with 7 bases matching TRBD2. Per germline, CDR1 KGHDR and CDR2 SFDVKD. This CDR3 has 16 residues. J was trimmed by 4 bases and V by 5 bases; bases with no gene match: 13. CDR3 region: CATSAAGGYAGYEQYF. The CDR3, as DNA: TGTGCCACCAGTGCCGCCGGGGGGTATGCTGGATACGAGCAGTACTTC.

This clonotype was detected many times. This chain connects TRBV2 to TRBJ2-2; 7 nucleotides agree with TRBD2. The junction had 5 bases not matched to a gene; V was cut back by 4 bases and J by 0 bases. Germline CDR1 SNHLY, CDR2 FYNNEI. The CDR3 consists of 16 residues. This CDR3 is CASSVGGSPNTGELFF. CDR3 coding DNA: TGTGCCAGCAGTGTTGGCGGGAGCCCGAACACCGGGGAGCTGTTTTTT.

This clonotype has a count of ten or more. The chain links TRBV7-9 to TRBJ2-5; 7 nucleotides match TRBD2. From germline, CDR1 is SEHNR and CDR2 FQNEAQ (reference sequence). The length of the CDR3 is 15 residues. J was trimmed by 4 bases and V by 5 bases; bases with no gene match: 10. CDR3: CASSIRVGLGETQYF. CDR3 coding DNA: TGTGCCAGCAGCATTAGGGTAGGACTAGGAGAGACCCAGTACTTC.

The CDR3 spells CASSQEGGGYTEAFF. The CDR3 DNA is TGTGCCAGCAGTCAAGAAGGGGGCGGGTACACTGAAGCTTTCTTT. The chain combines TRBV7-3 with TRBJ1-1; 7 bases line up with TRBD1. After removal of 6 bases from V and 3 bases from J, the junction contained 10 bases not matched to a gene. CDR3 length equals 15 residues. Germline V CDR1 and CDR2: SGHTA, FQGTGA.

V and J are TRBV7-9 and TRBJ2-7, with a possible D match to TRBD2 (6 bases). The CDR3 runs 15 residues. Trimming removed 4 bases from V and 0 bases from J, with 13 bases in between. The V gene's germline CDR1 is SEHNR and CDR2 FQNEAQ (reference sequence). The CDR3 region has the DNA TGTGCCAGCAGCTCCTCTAGCGCACACTCCTACGAGCAGTACTTC. Translating it yields CASSSSSAHSYEQYF.

This clonotype turned up a few times. The V gene is TRBV27, the J gene TRBJ1-5, with D uncertain. The germline V gene has CDR1 MNHEY and CDR2 SMNVEV (reference sequence). V was clipped by 1 base and J by 4 bases, with 11 bases between them. The CDR3 is made up of 15 amino acids. The CDR3 reads CASSLFGNGNQPQHF. The DNA of the CDR3 is TGTGCCAGCAGTTTATTTGGTAATGGGAATCAGCCCCAGCATTTT.

This clonotype was seen at least ten times. The J gene is TRBJ2-7, the V gene TRBV4-1; 11 nucleotides line up with TRBD1. V trimming: 5 bases; J trimming: 6 bases; junction bases outside the gene matches: 6. Germline-derived CDR1 and CDR2 are MGHRA and YSYEKL. The CDR3 extends over 14 amino acids. The CDR3 DNA sequence: TGCGCCAGCAGCTCGCGGACAGGGGGCGGCGAGCAGTACTTC. This encodes CASSSRTGGGEQYF.

At least ten counts were recorded for this clonotype. The chain carries TRBV19 and TRBJ2-1; either TRBD1 or TRBD2 may fit D (5 bases each). CDR1 and CDR2 (germline): LNHDA, SQIVND (reference sequence). The CDR3 totals 15 residues. The V gene lost 10 bases and the J gene lost 0 bases, with 16 bases spanning the gap. The CDR3 loop is CATRPRGTSYNEQFF. The CDR3 DNA reads TGTGCCACCCGACCACGGGGCACCTCCTACAATGAGCAGTTCTTC.

In its sample, this clonotype was seen many times. The rearrangement uses TRBV27 and TRBJ2-7; D remains ambiguous. CDR1 and CDR2 from the germline V gene are MNHEY and SMNVEV (reference sequence). V was trimmed by 3 bases and J by 2 bases, leaving 8 bases between them. This CDR3 contains 13 residues. This CDR3 is CASSFRTAYEQYF. The CDR3 nucleotides read TGTGCCAGCAGTTTCCGAACCGCCTACGAGCAGTACTTC.

The chain combines TRBV2 with TRBJ1-2, with D unresolved. Germline values: CDR1 SNHLY, CDR2 FYNNEI. The CDR3 spans 13 residues. V was shortened by 8 bases and J by 7 bases, with 17 bases between the two germline ends. The CDR3 loop is CASGRSGSLGYTF. CDR3 nucleotide sequence: TGTGCCAGCGGTCGATCAGGTTCCCTTGGCTACACCTTC.

Only a few counts were recorded for this clonotype. V usage is TRBV10-3 and J usage is TRBJ1-2, with D possibly TRBD1 on 5 matching bases. CDR3 size: 13 residues. V dropped 5 bases and J dropped 8 bases, with 15 bases sitting between them. Germline V gene data show CDR1 as ENHRY and CDR2 as SYGVKD. CDR3 sequence: CAISPGHEYGYTF. CDR3 sequence (DNA): TGTGCCATCAGTCCAGGACACGAATACGGCTACACCTTC.

The V and J genes are TRBV10-3 and TRBJ2-5, with D possibly being TRBD2 (5 bases). Germline V gene sequence: CDR1 ENHRY, CDR2 SYGVKD. V was pared by 3 bases and J by 2 bases, with 16 bases between. The CDR3 sequence is 16 residues long. Written as DNA, the CDR3 is TGTGCCATCAGTGAACCTCGGGGAGTGGGTCAAGAGACCCAGTACTTC. This codes for CAISEPRGVGQETQYF.

This clonotype came up once. At one of its ends the junction is not consistent with the germline gene, which may arise from a read error. The chain uses TRBV10-3 and TRBJ1-2; D may be TRBD1 (5 bases). CDR1 is ENHRY, CDR2 SYGVKD, per germline. The CDR3 runs 13 residues. The CDR3 reads CAITRERGYGYAF. The CDR3, as DNA: TGTGCCATCACCAGGGAGAGGGGCTATGGCTACGCCTTC.

The chain is built from TRBV10-3 and TRBJ1-6; 9 nucleotides agree with TRBD1. The CDR3 has 16 residues. Germline CDR1 is ENHRY and CDR2 is SYGVKD. V trimming: 3 bases; J trimming: 9 bases; junction bases outside the gene matches: 9. CDR3 loop: CAISDSGQGNGSPLHF. CDR3 nucleotides: TGTGCCATCAGTGATTCTGGACAGGGGAATGGTTCACCCCTCCACTTT.

This clonotype was picked up a small number of times. V is TRBV5-4 and J is TRBJ2-3, with 12 bases that match TRBD2. Trimming cost V 0 bases and J 5 bases; bases outside gene matches: 13. This CDR3 is built from 19 residues. Germline V lookup: CDR1 SGHNT, CDR2 YYREEE (reference sequence). CDR3 coding DNA: TGTGCCAGCAGCTTGGTGGGCCTTCGGACTAGCGGGGCTTTAGATACGCAGTATTTT. Its translation: CASSLVGLRTSGALDTQYF.

There are many counts of this clonotype. CDR3 amino acids: CASSSGHSVSYNEQFF. As DNA, the CDR3 is TGTGCCAGCAGCTCGGGACACAGTGTTTCCTACAATGAGCAGTTCTTC. This chain connects TRBV11-2 to TRBJ2-1, with D perhaps TRBD1 (6 bases). Germline-derived CDR1 and CDR2 are SGHAT and FQNNGV. The length of the CDR3 is 16 residues. Trimming stripped 4 bases from V and 1 base from J, with 14 bases between. The full variable domain, in which reference TRBV11-2 and TRBJ2-1 provide the parts outside the CDR3, is EAGVAQSPRYKIIEKRQSVAFWCNPISGHATLYWYQQILGQGPKLLIQFQNNGVVDDSQLPKDRFSAERLKGVDSTLKIQPAKLEDSAVYLCASSSGHSVSYNEQFFGPGTRLTVL.

This clonotype has ten or more counts. The J gene is TRBJ2-3, the V gene TRBV14; 11 nucleotides line up with TRBD2. Germline assignment: CDR1 SGHDN and CDR2 FVKESK. V was pared by 0 bases and J by 1 base, with 3 bases of the junction left unmatched. The CDR3 is 17 amino acids. CDR3 nucleotide sequence: TGTGCCAGCAGCCAAGATCGACTAGCGGGACGCACAGATACGCAGTATTTT. It encodes CASSQDRLAGRTDTQYF.

As for this clonotype: Being one base from a much bigger clone, this may be a read error. The chain joins TRBV7-9 to TRBJ2-3; weak D call: TRBD2 (6 bases). The germline CDR1 and CDR2 sequences are SEHNR and FQNEAQ (reference sequence). The length of the CDR3 is 12 residues. Between the trimmed V and J ends, which lost 4 bases and 6 bases, there was a span of 8 bases. CDR3 bases: TGTGCCAGCAGCTGGGGGGTGGATACGCAGTATTTT. Protein sequence: CASSWGVDTQYF. Supplemented by reference TRBV7-9 and TRBJ2-3, the full variable domain reads DTGVSQNPRHKITKRGQNVTFRCDPISEHNRLYWYRQTLGQGPEFLTYFQNEAQLEKSRLLSDRFSAERPKGSFSTLEIQRTEQGDSAMYLCASSWGVDTQYFGPGTRLTVL.

This chain joins TRBV3-1 and TRBJ2-3; D is perhaps TRBD1 (5 bases). Trimming took 5 bases from V and 4 from J, leaving 13 bases between them. The CDR3 spans 14 residues. The V gene's germline CDR1 is LGHDT and CDR2 YNNKEL (reference sequence). The CDR3 spells CASSGARAPDTQYF. The CDR3 region has the DNA TGTGCCAGCAGCGGGGCCAGGGCTCCAGATACGCAGTATTTT.

V gene TRBV7-9 combines with J gene TRBJ1-1; D call uncertain. With 5 bases removed from V and 0 bases from J, the gap between germline ends came to 10 bases. CDR1 is SEHNR, CDR2 FQNEAQ, per germline (reference sequence). The CDR3 extends over 14 amino acids. Written as DNA, the CDR3 is TGTGCCAGCAGCCCTCCTAATGTGAACACTGAAGCTTTCTTT. It is translated as CASSPPNVNTEAFF.

J is TRBJ2-7 and V is TRBV18; no clear D. The CDR3 sequence is 14 residues long. Between the trimmed V and J ends, which lost 3 bases and 3 bases, there was a span of 12 bases. The germline V gene has CDR1 KGHSH and CDR2 LQKENI. The CDR3 bases are TGTGCCAGCTCACCCCCGAAGGCGGTCTACGAGCAGTACTTC. This codes for CASSPPKAVYEQYF.

Turning to this clonotype: This may arise from a read error, as a much more abundant clone is one base away. The chain employs TRBV6-5 and TRBJ1-3; no definite D call. V was clipped by 5 bases and J by 2 bases, with 7 bases between them. The CDR3 covers 13 residues. The V gene's germline CDR1 is MNHEY and CDR2 SVGAGI. CDR3 in DNA: TGTGCCAGCAGTCACTACGCTGGAAACACCATATATTTT. Its translation: CASSHYAGNTIYF.

The CDR3 DNA follows: TGCGCCAGCAGCCCTGAAACCTCATCACCCCTCCACTTT. Translated, it gives CASSPETSSPLHF. The genes are TRBV4-1 and TRBJ1-6; unclear D gene. Looked up from germline, CDR1 is MGHRA and CDR2 is YSYEKL. CDR3 length: 13 residues. Trimming cost V 4 bases and J 10 bases, with 11 bases left between them.